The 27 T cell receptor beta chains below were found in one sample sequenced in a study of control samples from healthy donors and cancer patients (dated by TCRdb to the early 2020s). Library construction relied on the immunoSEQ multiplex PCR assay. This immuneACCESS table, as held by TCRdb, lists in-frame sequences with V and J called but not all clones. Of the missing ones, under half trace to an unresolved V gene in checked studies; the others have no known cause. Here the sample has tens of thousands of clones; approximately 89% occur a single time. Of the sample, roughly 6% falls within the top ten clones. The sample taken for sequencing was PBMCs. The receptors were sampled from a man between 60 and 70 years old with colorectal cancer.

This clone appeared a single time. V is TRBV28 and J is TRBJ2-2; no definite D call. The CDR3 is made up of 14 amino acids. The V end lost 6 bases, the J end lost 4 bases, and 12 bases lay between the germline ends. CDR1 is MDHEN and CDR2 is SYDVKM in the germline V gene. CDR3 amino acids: CASSLQPATGELFF. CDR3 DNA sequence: TGTGCCAGCAGCTTACAACCCGCCACCGGGGAGCTGTTTTTT.

The CDR3 region has the DNA TGTGCCAGCAGCGCGACAGGAAAGACAGTCAATCAGCCCCAGCATTTT. Its protein product is CASSATGKTVNQPQHF. The chain recombines TRBV9 with TRBJ1-5; D may be TRBD1 (6 bases). This CDR3 has 16 amino acids. Trimming left V 3 bases short and J 3 bases short, with 16 bases between. Germline CDR1 is SGDLS and CDR2 is YYNGEE.

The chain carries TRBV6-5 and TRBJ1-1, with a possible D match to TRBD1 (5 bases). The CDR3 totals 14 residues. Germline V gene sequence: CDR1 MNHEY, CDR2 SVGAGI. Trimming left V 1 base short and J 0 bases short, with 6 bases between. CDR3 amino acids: CASSYLDMNTEAFF. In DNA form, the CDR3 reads TGTGCCAGCAGTTACTTGGACATGAACACTGAAGCTTTCTTT.

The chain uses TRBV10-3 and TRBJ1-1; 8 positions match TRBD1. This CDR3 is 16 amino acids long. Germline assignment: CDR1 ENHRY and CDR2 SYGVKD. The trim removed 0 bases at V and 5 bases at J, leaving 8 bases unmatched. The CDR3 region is CAISESMTGARTEAFF. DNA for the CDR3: TGTGCCATCAGTGAGTCAATGACAGGGGCGAGGACTGAAGCTTTCTTT.

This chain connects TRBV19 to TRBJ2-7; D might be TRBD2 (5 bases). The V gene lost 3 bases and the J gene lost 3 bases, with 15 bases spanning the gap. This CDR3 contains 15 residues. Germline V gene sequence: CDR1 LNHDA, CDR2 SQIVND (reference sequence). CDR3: CASSISPGVGYEQYF. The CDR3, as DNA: TGTGCCAGTAGTATTAGCCCCGGGGTCGGCTACGAGCAGTACTTC.

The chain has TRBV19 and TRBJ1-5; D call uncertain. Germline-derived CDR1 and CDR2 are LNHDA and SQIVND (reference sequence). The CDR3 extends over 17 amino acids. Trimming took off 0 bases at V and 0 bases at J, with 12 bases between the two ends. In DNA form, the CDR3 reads TGTGCCAGTAGTATAGATCTTAGAGCGTATAGCAATCAGCCCCAGCATTTT. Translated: CASSIDLRAYSNQPQHF.

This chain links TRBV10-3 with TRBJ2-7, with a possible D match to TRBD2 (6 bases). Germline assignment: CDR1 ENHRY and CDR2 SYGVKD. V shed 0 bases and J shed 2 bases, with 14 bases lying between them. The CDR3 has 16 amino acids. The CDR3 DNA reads TGTGCCATCAGTGAGTCAAGGAGGGGCCCCCCCTACGAGCAGTACTTC. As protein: CAISESRRGPPYEQYF.

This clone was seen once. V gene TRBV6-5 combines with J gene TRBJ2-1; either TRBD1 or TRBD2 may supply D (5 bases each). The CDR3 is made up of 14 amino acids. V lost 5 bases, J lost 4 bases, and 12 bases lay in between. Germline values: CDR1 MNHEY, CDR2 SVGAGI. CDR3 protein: CASSTRGAYNEQFF. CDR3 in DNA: TGTGCCAGCAGTACCCGGGGCGCTTACAATGAGCAGTTCTTC.

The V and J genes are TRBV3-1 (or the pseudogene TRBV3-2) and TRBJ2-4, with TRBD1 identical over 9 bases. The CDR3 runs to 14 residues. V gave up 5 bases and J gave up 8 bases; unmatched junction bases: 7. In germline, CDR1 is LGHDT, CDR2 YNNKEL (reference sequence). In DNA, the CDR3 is TGTGCCAGCAGCAACAGGGGGCGCGAGGACATTCAGTACTTC. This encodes CASSNRGREDIQYF.

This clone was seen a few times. This chain's CDR3 is CASRRQGRTEAFF. CDR3 DNA: TGTGCCAGCAGACGACAGGGGAGGACTGAAGCTTTCTTT. The chain employs TRBV28 and TRBJ1-1; 8 bases are shared with TRBD1. Losses at the gene ends were 6 bases for V and 5 bases for J; bases not matched to a gene: 5. Per the germline V gene, CDR1 is MDHEN and CDR2 is SYDVKM. This CDR3 has 13 residues.

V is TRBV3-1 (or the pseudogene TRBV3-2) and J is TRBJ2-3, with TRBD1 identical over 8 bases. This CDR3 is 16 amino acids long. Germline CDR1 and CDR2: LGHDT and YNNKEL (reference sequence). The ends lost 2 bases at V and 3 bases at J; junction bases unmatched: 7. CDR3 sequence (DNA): TGTGCCAGCAGCCAATGTCCGGGACAGGCGACAGATACGCAGTATTTT. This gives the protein CASSQCPGQATDTQYF.

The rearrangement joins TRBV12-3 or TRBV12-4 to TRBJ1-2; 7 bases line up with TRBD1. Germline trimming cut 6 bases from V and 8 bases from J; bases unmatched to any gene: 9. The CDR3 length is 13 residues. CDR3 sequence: CASSRGQARGYTF. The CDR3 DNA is TGTGCCAGCAGCCGAGGACAGGCAAGGGGCTACACCTTC.

The DNA for the CDR3 is TGTGCCAGCAGTTCCGGACAGGGCGACGAGCAGTACTTC. Amino acids: CASSSGQGDEQYF. The chain employs TRBV27 and TRBJ2-7; the match to TRBD1 covers 8 bases. The CDR3 sequence is 13 residues long. Germline CDR1 MNHEY, CDR2 SMNVEV (reference sequence). V lost 4 bases, J lost 5 bases, and 4 bases stayed unmatched.

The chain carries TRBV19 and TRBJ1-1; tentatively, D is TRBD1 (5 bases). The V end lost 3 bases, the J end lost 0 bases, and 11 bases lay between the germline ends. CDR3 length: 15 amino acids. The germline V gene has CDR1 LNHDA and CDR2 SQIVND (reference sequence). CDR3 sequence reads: CASSMGVNMNTEAFF. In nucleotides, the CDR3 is TGTGCCAGTAGTATGGGGGTAAACATGAACACTGAAGCTTTCTTT. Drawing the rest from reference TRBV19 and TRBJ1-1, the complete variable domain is DGGITQSPKYLFRKEGQNVTLSCEQNLNHDAMYWYRQDPGQGLRLIYYSQIVNDFQKGDIAEGYSVSREKKESFPLTVTSAQKNPTAFYLCASSMGVNMNTEAFFGQGTRLTVV.

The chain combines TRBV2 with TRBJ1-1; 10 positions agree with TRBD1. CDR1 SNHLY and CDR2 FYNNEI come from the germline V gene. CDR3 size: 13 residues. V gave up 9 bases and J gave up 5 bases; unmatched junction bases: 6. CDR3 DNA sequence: TGTGCCAGAGAGGGACAGGGGCGGACTGAAGCTTTCTTT. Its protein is CAREGQGRTEAFF.

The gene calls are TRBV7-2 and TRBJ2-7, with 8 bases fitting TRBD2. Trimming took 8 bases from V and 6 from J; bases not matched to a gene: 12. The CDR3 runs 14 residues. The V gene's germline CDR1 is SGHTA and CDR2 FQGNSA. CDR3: CASSRGGSSREQYF. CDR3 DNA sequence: TGTGCCAGCTCCCGGGGGGGCAGCTCTCGCGAGCAGTACTTC.

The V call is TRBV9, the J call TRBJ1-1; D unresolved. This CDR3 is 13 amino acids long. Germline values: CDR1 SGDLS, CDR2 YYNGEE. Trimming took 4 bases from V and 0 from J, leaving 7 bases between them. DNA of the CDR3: TGTGCCAGCAGCCCCCAGGTGAACACTGAAGCTTTCTTT. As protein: CASSPQVNTEAFF.

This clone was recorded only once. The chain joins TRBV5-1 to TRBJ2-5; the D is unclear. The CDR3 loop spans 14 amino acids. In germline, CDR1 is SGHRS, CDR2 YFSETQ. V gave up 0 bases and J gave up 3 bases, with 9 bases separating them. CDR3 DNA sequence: TGCGCCAGCAGCTTGGGGCAGGCAGAAGAGACCCAGTACTTC. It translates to CASSLGQAEETQYF. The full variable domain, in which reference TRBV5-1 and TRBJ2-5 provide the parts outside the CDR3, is KAGVTQTPRYLIKTRGQQVTLSCSPISGHRSVSWYQQTPGQGLQFLFEYFSETQRNKGNFPGRFSGRQFSNSRSEMNVSTLELGDSALYLCASSLGQAEETQYFGPGTRLLVL.

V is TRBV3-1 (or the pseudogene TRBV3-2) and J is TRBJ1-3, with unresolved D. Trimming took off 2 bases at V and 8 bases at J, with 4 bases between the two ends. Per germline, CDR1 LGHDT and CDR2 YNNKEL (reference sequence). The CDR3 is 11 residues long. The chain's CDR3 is CASSQRDTIYF. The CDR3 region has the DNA TGTGCCAGCAGCCAAAGGGACACCATATATTTT.

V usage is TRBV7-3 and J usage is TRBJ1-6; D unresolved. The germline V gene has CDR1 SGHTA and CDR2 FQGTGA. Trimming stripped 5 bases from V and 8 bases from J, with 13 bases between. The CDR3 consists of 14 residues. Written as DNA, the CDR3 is TGTGCCAGCAGCCGAAAATCAGGATATTCACCCCTCCACTTT. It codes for CASSRKSGYSPLHF.

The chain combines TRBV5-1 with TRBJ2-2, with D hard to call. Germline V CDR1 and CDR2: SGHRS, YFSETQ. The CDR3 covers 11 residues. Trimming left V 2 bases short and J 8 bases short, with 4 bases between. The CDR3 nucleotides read TGCGCCAGCAGCTTTGGGGGGGAGCTGTTTTTT. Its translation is CASSFGGELFF. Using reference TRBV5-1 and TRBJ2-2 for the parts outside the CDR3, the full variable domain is KAGVTQTPRYLIKTRGQQVTLSCSPISGHRSVSWYQQTPGQGLQFLFEYFSETQRNKGNFPGRFSGRQFSNSRSEMNVSTLELGDSALYLCASSFGGELFFGEGSRLTVL.

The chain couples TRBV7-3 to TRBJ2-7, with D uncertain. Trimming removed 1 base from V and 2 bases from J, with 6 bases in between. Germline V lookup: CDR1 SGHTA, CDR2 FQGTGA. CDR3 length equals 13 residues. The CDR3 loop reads CASSLNTAYEQYF. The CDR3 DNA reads TGTGCCAGCAGCTTAAACACCGCCTACGAGCAGTACTTC.

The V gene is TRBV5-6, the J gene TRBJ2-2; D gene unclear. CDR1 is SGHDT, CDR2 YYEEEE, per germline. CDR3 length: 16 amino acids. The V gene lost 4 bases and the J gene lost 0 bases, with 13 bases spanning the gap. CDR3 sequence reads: CASSTSRNPNTGELFF. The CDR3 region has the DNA TGTGCCAGCAGCACGTCCAGGAATCCGAACACCGGGGAGCTGTTTTTT.

The CDR3 region is CASSMTASSGYTF. In DNA form, the CDR3 reads TGTGCCAGTAGTATGACAGCTTCGAGTGGCTACACCTTC. The chain couples TRBV19 to TRBJ1-2, with TRBD1 as a possible D gene (5 bases). Germline CDR1 LNHDA, CDR2 SQIVND (reference sequence). The CDR3 is 13 amino acids. V lost 3 bases and J 7 bases, leaving 12 bases between the germline ends.

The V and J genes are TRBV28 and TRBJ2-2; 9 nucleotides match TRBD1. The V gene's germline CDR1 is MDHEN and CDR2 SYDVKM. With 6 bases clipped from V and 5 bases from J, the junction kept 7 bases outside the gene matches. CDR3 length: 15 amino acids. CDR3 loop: CASRSGTGRTGELFF. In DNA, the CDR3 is TGTGCCAGCAGGTCCGGGACAGGGAGAACCGGGGAGCTGTTTTTT.

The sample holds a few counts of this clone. CDR3 coding DNA: TGTGCCACCAGTGATTTGCGGGGGGCCCAGTACTTC. Its protein is CATSDLRGAQYF. The chain links TRBV24-1 to TRBJ2-5; 7 nucleotides agree with TRBD2. The V gene's germline CDR1 is KGHDR and CDR2 SFDVKD. V shed 0 bases and J 9 bases; nucleotides not matched to a gene: 0. CDR3 length: 12 amino acids.

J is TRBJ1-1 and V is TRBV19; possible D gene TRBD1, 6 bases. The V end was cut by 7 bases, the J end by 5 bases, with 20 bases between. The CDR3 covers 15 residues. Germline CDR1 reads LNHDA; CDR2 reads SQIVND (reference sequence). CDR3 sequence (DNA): TGTGCCAGTATTACGGCGGGGGGCAGACGGACTGAAGCTTTCTTT. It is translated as CASITAGGRRTEAFF.